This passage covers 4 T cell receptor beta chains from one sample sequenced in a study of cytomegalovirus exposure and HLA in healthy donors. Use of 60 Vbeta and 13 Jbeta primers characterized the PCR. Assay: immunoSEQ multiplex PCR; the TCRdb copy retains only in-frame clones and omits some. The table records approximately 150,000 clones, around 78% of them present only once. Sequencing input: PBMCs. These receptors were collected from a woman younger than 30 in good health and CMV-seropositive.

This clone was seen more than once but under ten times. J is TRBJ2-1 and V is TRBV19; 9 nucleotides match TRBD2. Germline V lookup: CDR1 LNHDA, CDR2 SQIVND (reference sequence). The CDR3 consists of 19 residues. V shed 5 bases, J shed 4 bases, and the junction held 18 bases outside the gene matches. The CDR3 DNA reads TGTGCCAGTAGTCCAGGGACTAGCTTCTTTCGGAAAAGGTACAATGAGCAGTTCTTC. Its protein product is CASSPGTSFFRKRYNEQFF.

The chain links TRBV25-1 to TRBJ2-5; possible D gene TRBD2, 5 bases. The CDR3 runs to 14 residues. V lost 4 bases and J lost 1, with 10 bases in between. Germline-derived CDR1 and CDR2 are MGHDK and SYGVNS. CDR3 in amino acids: CASSGGSRQETQYF. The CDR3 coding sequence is TGTGCCAGCAGTGGAGGGTCGCGCCAAGAGACCCAGTACTTC.

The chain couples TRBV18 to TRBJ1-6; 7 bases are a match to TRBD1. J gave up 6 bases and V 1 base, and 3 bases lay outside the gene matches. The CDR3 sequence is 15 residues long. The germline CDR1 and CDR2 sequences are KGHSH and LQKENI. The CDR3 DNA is TGTGCCAGCTCACCACAGGGGGCAAGTAATTCACCCCTCCACTTT. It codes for CASSPQGASNSPLHF.

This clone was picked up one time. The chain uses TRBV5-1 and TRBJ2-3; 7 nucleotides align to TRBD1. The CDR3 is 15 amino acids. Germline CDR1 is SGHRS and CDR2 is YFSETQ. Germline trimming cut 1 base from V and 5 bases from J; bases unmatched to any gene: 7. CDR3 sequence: CASSLTITGEDTQYF. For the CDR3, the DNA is TGCGCCAGCAGCTTGACTATCACAGGGGAAGATACGCAGTATTTT.